The 4 T cell receptor beta chains given below trace back to one sample, sequenced in a study of T-cell memory formation after mild COVID-19. TCRdb re-called the 5' RACE reads with MiXCR, one entry per CDR3 protein. The data contain fewer than 400,000 distinct CDR3 sequences, approximately 15% of them seen just once; the ten biggest clones take up 20% to 25%. Material for sequencing was PBMCs or a T cell subset sorted from them (not recorded which). These receptors originate from a man aged 18-30 years who had mild COVID-19 (a few samples of this study predate the infection). Cell type and time point are not known.

This CDR3 is CASSLIGSSGNTIYF. The CDR3 DNA reads TGTGCCAGCAGCTTAATCGGCTCAAGTGGAAACACCATATATTTT. The chain joins TRBV7-3 to TRBJ1-3, with D unresolved. The CDR3 sequence is 15 residues long. V was clipped by 1 base and J by 3 bases, with 10 bases between them. The germline CDR1 and CDR2 sequences are SGHTA and FQGTGA.

The CDR3 nucleotides are TGCAGCGTGGGGACAAGACCAGATACGCAGTATTTT. Translating gives CSVGTRPDTQYF. This sequence joins TRBV29-1 and TRBJ2-3; TRBD1 is a possible D gene (6 bases). The V and J ends lost 6 bases and 4 bases respectively, with 11 bases between them. CDR3 size: 12 residues. The germline CDR1 and CDR2 sequences are SQVTM and ANQGSEA.

Only a few counts were recorded for this clonotype. The V gene is TRBV7-9, the J gene TRBJ1-5, with D perhaps TRBD1 (6 bases). Trimming stripped 2 bases from V and 6 bases from J, with 14 bases between. The CDR3 consists of 15 residues. CDR1 and CDR2 from the germline V gene are SEHNR and FQNEAQ (reference sequence). This chain's CDR3 is CASSLSSGAFQPQHF. The CDR3 region has the DNA TGTGCCAGCAGCTTATCATCAGGGGCCTTTCAGCCCCAGCATTTT.

This chain links TRBV7-8 with TRBJ2-1; no reliable D call. V was trimmed by 3 bases and J by 7 bases, leaving 13 bases between them. Germline V CDR1 and CDR2: SGHVS, FQNEAQ. The CDR3 contains 14 residues. CDR3 DNA sequence: TGTGCCAGCAGCTTGAGCGAAGTTAAAAATGAGCAGTTCTTC. Encoded protein: CASSLSEVKNEQFF.